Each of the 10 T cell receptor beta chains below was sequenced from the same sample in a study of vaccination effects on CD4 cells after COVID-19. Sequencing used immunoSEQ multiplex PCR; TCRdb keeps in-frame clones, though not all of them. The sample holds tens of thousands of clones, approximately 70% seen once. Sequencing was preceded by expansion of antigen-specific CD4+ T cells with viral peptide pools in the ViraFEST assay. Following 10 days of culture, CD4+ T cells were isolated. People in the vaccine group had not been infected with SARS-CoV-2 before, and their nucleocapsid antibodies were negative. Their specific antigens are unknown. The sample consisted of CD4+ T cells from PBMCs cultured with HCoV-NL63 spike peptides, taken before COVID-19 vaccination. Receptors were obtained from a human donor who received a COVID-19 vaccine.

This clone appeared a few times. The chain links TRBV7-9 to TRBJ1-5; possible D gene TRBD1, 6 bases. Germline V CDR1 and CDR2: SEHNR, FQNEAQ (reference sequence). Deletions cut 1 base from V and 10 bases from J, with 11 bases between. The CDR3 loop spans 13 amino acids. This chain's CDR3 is CASSLDRERPQHF. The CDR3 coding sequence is TGTGCCAGCAGCTTAGACAGGGAAAGACCCCAGCATTTT.

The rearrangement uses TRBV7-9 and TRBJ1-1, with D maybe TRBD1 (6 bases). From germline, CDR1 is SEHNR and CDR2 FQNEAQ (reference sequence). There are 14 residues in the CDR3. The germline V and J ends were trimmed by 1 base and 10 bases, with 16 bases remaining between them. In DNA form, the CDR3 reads TGTGCCAGCAGCTTAGTAGCAGGGGAGAGGTTAGCTTTCTTT. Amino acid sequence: CASSLVAGERLAFF.

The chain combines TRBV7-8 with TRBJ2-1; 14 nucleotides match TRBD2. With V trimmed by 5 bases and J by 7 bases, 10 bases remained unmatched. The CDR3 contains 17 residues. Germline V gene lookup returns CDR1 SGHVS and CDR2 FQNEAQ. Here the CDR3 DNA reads TGTGCCAGCAGCCTGAGACTAGCGGGGGGGAGTAAGAATGAGCAGTTCTTC. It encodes CASSLRLAGGSKNEQFF.

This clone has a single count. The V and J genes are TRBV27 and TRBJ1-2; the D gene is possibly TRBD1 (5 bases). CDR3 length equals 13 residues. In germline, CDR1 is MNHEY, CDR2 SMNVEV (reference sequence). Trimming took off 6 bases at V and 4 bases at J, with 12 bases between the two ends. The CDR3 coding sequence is TGTGCCAGCAGGGATCAGGGATCCTATGGCTACACCTTC. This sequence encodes CASRDQGSYGYTF.

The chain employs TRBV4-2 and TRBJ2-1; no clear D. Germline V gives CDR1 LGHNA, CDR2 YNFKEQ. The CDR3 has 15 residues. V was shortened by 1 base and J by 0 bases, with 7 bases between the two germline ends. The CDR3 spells CASSQAESSYNEQFF. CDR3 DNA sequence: TGTGCCAGCAGCCAAGCAGAGAGCTCCTACAATGAGCAGTTCTTC.

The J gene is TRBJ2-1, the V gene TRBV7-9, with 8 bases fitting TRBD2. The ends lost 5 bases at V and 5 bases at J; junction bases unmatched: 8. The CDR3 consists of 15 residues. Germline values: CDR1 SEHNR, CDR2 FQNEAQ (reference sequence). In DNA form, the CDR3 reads TGTGCCAGCAGCACCCGACTAGCGCTGAACAATGAGCAGTTCTTC. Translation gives CASSTRLALNNEQFF.

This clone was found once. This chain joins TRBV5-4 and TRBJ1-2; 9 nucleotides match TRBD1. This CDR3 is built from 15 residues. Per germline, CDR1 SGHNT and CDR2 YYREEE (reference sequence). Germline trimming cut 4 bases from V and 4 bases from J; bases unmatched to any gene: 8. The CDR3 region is CASSPAGQGPYGYTF. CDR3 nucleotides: TGTGCCAGCAGCCCCGCGGGACAGGGACCCTATGGCTACACCTTC.

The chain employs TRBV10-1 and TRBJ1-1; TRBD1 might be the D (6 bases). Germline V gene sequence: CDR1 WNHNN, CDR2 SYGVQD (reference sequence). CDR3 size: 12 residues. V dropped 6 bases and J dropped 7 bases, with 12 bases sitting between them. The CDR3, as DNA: TGCGCCAGCAGCGTCGGACAGTATGAAGCTTTCTTT. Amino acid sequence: CASSVGQYEAFF.

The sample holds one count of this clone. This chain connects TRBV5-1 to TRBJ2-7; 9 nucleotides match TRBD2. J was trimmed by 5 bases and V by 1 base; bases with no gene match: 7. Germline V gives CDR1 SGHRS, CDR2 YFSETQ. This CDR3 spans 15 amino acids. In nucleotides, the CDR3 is TGCGCCAGCAGCTTGTCCGCGGGAGGGCCTCACGAGCAGTACTTC. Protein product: CASSLSAGGPHEQYF.

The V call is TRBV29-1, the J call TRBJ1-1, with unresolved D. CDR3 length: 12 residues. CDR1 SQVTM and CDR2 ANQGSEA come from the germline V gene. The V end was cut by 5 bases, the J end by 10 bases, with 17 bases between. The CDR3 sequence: CSVTGLNMVAFF. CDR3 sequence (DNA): TGCAGCGTTACCGGCCTGAACATGGTAGCTTTCTTT. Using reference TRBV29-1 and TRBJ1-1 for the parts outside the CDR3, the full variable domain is SAVISQKPSRDICQRGTSLTIQCQVDSQVTMMFWYRQQPGQSLTLIATANQGSEATYESGFVIDKFPISRPNLTFSTLTVSNMSPEDSSIYLCSVTGLNMVAFFGQGTRLTVV.